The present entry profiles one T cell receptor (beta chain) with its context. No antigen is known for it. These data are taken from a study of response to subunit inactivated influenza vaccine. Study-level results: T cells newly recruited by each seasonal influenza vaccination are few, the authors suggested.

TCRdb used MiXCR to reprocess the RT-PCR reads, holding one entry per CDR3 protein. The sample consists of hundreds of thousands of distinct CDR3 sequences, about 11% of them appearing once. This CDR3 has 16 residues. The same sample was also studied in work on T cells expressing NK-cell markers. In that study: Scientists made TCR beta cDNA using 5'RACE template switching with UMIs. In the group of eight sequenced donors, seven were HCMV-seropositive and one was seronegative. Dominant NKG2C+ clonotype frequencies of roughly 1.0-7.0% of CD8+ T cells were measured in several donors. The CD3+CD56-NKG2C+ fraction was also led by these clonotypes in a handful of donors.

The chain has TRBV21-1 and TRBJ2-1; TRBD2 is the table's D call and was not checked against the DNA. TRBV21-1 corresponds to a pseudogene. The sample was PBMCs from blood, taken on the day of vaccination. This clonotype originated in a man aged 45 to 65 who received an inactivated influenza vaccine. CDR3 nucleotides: TGTGCCAGCAGCAAAGCAGGGACTAGCGGGAGCGCTGAGCAGTTCTTC. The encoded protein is CASSKAGTSGSAEQFF.